This T cell receptor beta chain was sequenced in a study of preoperative IRX-2 immunotherapy in early breast cancer (dated by TCRdb to the late 2010s). Libraries were constructed by the immunoSEQ multiplex PCR assay. TCRdb took this table from immuneACCESS and kept in-frame rearrangements with V and J called. Such tables lack part of the clones; where checked against another copy, unresolved V genes explain under half of the gap, and the rest is unexplained. The sample profile shows 39,000 or so clones; about 72% of them were found once. Roughly 1.2% of the sample rests with the top ten. Reading the germline V gene gives CDR1 MNHGY and CDR2 SAAAGT. The CDR3 has 15 amino acids, counting the end cysteine and phenylalanine. The sequence is cut down to CDR3 DNA, 45 bases in frame from base 1. V and J lose 4 bases and 2 bases, and a span of 13 bases separates them. Of note for this clone: The antigen this receptor binds is unknown. No quality values exist for individual bases; no much larger clone is one base distant.

The meaning of the sample's treatment or condition label: preoperative locoregional IRX-2 cytokine immunotherapy. The samples were obtained from a phase Ib study that tested preoperative, locoregional IRX-2 cytokine immunotherapy designed to prime immune responses. Donors were patients with early-stage breast cancer who received IRX-2 before surgery. The sequence came from a human donor with breast cancer. The sample in question was tumor tissue, obtained after IRX-2 immunotherapy. This chain is built from TRBV6-8 and TRBJ2-3; the D gene cannot be named for sure. The sequenced DNA is TGTGCCAGCAGTTTCGTGACACCCACCACAGATACGCAGTATTTT. It translates to CASSFVTPTTDTQYF.